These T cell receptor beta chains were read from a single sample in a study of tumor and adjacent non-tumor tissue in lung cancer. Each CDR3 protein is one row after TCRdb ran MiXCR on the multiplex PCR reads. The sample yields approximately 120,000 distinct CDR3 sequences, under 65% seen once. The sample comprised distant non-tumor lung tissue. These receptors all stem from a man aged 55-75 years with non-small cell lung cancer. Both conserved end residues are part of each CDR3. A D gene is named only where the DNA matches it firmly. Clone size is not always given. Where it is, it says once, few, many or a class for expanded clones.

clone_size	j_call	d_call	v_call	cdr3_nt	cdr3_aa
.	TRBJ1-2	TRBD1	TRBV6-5	TGTGCCAGCAGGTCAGAGAGGACAGGGAGACGGGGTGACTATGGCTACACCTTC	CASRSERTGRRGDYGYTF
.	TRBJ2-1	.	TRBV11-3	TGTTCCAGCAGCTTGAGCCCGGGTCGGGGTTATGAGCACCTCTTC	CSSSLSPGRGYEHLF
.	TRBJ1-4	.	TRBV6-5	TGTGCCAGCAGTTACGCCGGGACACGGAATGAAAAACTGTTATTT	CASSYAGTRNEKLLF
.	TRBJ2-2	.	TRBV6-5	TGTGCCGGTAGTGGCGGGCGCCCCCCCGGGGAGCTGTTTTTT	CAGSGGRPPGELFF
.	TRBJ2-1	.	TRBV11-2	TGTACCAGCAGCTTGTCGGCGGGTATGCTAAGCAATGAGCAGTTCTTC	CTSSLSAGMLSNEQFF
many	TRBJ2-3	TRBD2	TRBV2	TGTGCCAGCAGTGACAAGTCTAGCGGGAGGACAGATACGCAGTATTTT	CASSDKSSGRTDTQYF
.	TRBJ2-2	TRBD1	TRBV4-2	TGTGCCAGTAGCCCGCGAGGGGACAGCAACGCCGGAGAGCTGTTTTTT	CASSPRGDSNAGELFF
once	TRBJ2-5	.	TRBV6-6	TGTGCCAGCAGTTGCGGGCGTTTTGAGACCCAGTACTTC	CASSCGRFETQYF
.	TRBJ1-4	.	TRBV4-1	TGCGCCAGCAACCAACTCTCTGGGGGCCTCGGTGAAAAACTGTTTTTT	CASNQLSGGLGEKLFF
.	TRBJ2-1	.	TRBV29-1	TGCAGCATTGAAGGCAAACACAGCGCCTACAATGAGCAGTTCTTC	CSIEGKHSAYNEQFF
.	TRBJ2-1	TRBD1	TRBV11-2	TGTGCCAGCAGCTCCGGACAGGGGGCCGATGAGCGGTTATTT	CASSSGQGADERLF
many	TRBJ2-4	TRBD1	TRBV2	TGTGCCAGCAGAAGGACAGGGAACATTCAGTACTTC	CASRRTGNIQYF
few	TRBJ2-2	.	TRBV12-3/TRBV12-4	TGTGCCAGCAGTCCGGGACCAGCCGGGCCCCCCGGGGAGCTGTTTTTT	CASSPGPAGPPGELFF
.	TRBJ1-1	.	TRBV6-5	TGTGCCAGGAGTTACATCGGGAACACTGAAGCTTTCTTT	CARSYIGNTEAFF
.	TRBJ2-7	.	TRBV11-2	TGTGTCAGCAACACACACCTTGCAGGGCTACCTTCCTACGAGCAGTACTTC	CVSNTHLAGLPSYEQYF
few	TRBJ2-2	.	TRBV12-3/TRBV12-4	TGTGCCAGCAGTCCCTCATGGCTCGGTGATACCGGGGAGCTGTTTTTT	CASSPSWLGDTGELFF
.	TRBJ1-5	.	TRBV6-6	TGTGTCAGCAGTTACGGGGACACCAATCAGCCTCAGCATTTT	CVSSYGDTNQPQHF
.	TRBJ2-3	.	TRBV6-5	TGTGCCAGCGGTTACGCCGACATAGATACGCACTATTTT	CASGYADIDTHYF
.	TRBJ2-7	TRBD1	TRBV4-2	TGTGCCAGCAGCCAACTTGGACAGGGTGGCGAGCAGTACTTC	CASSQLGQGGEQYF